This T cell receptor beta chain emerged from a study of blood T cells in healthy people across ages. In terms of origin and age, donors were healthy Caucasian individuals from Russia aged roughly 6 to 90. At least 7 million PBMCs were isolated per sample. Germline-derived CDR1 and CDR2 are SGHTA and FQGNSA. V was trimmed by 7 bases and J by 6 bases, leaving 14 bases between them. The CDR3 covers 13 residues. The use of a sample-barcoded 5' primer and a J-beta primer mix characterized a second PCR of roughly 6 to 11 cycles. Each CDR3 protein gets one entry after TCRdb re-called the 5' RACE reads with MiXCR. The data contain roughly 800,000 distinct CDR3 sequences, roughly 60% of them seen just once; the ten biggest clones take up approximately 21%. Comment on this clonotype: Its matching antigen is unknown.

Study-wide findings and caveats: For the donors, CMV status was unknown and possibly confounded expanded clonotype changes. Those diversity estimates obtained from one million T cells were thought to be underestimates.

This chain links TRBV7-2 with TRBJ2-3, with a tentative D call TRBD1 (5 bases). This TCR came from a man aged 30-40 years in good health. Sample: blood. This chain's CDR3 is CASNVAGSDTQYF. For the CDR3, the DNA is TGTGCCAGCAACGTAGCAGGGTCCGATACGCAGTATTTT.